The 27 T cell receptor beta chains listed next were all sequenced from one sample in a study of T cells after yellow fever vaccination. TCRdb passed the 5' RACE reads through MiXCR, listing each CDR3 protein once. This table holds about 400,000 distinct CDR3 sequences, around 6.4% found once. Specimen: PBMCs, collected 5 days after the yellow fever booster vaccination. These receptor sequences come from a man aged 30 to 45 who received the YFV17D yellow fever vaccine.

The V and J genes are TRBV19 and TRBJ1-5; D not certain. The germline CDR1 and CDR2 sequences are LNHDA and SQIVND (reference sequence). The CDR3 covers 13 residues. The CDR3 protein is CASKRGPGQPQHF. The CDR3 nucleotides are TGTGCTTCAAAACGGGGTCCAGGTCAGCCCCAGCATTTT. Looking up the rest from reference TRBV19 and TRBJ1-5 gives the full variable domain: DGGITQSPKYLFRKEGQNVTLSCEQNLNHDAMYWYRQDPGQGLRLIYYSQIVNDFQKGDIAEGYSVSREKKESFPLTVTSAQKNPTAFYLCASKRGPGQPQHFGDGTRLSIL.

This clonotype was observed many times. The DNA for the CDR3 is TGCAGTGCTACCGGACAGGGGCACACAGATACGCAGTATTTT. It specifies CSATGQGHTDTQYF. This chain uses TRBV20-1 with TRBJ2-3; the match to TRBD1 covers 9 bases. From germline, CDR1 is DFQATT and CDR2 SNEGSKA (reference sequence). Germline trimming cut 4 bases from V and 2 bases from J; bases unmatched to any gene: 4. This CDR3 comprises 14 residues.

The chain uses TRBV7-9 and TRBJ2-1; D gene ambiguous. There are 14 residues in the CDR3. The V gene lost 6 bases and the J gene lost 7 bases, with 16 bases spanning the gap. The germline V gene encodes CDR1 SEHNR and CDR2 FQNEAQ (reference sequence). This chain's CDR3 is CASRSTGTSNEQFF. The CDR3 nucleotides are TGTGCCAGCAGGTCAACTGGCACCTCTAATGAGCAGTTCTTC.

This rearrangement joins TRBV4-2 to TRBJ2-7; D is possibly TRBD1 (6 bases). Trimming pared 8 bases from V and 2 bases from J, leaving 22 bases between. Germline V gene lookup returns CDR1 LGHNA and CDR2 YNFKEQ. The CDR3 contains 16 residues. The DNA for the CDR3 is TGTGCCAGCGGTCCCGGGACACTCTGCTCCCCCTACGAGCAGTACTTC. Amino acids: CASGPGTLCSPYEQYF.

This clonotype has ten or more counts. V and J are TRBV7-2 and TRBJ2-3; tentatively, D is TRBD2 (5 bases). V lost 0 bases, J lost 5 bases, and 9 bases lay in between. The CDR3 spans 14 residues. Looked up from germline, CDR1 is SGHTA and CDR2 is FQGNSA. The DNA for the CDR3 is TGTGCCAGCAGCTTAGCGGGAGCCATAGATACGCAGTATTTT. It translates to CASSLAGAIDTQYF.

V and J are TRBV4-2 and TRBJ1-2; D not resolved. This CDR3 has 13 residues. The V and J ends lost 5 bases and 3 bases respectively, with 10 bases between them. Per the germline V gene, CDR1 is LGHNA and CDR2 is YNFKEQ. The CDR3: CASSAGPDYGYTF. CDR3 sequence (DNA): TGTGCCAGCAGCGCGGGCCCCGACTATGGCTACACCTTC.

This clonotype occurred many times. The rearrangement uses TRBV7-2 and TRBJ1-3, with 9 bases fitting TRBD1. This CDR3 spans 16 amino acids. V was clipped by 5 bases and J by 4 bases; unmatched bases: 9. Germline values: CDR1 SGHTA, CDR2 FQGNSA. The CDR3 reads CASSPRQGEGGNTIYF. The CDR3 DNA reads as TGTGCCAGCAGCCCACGACAGGGGGAAGGGGGAAACACCATATATTTT. Combining the CDR3 with reference TRBV7-2 and TRBJ1-3 gives the whole variable domain GAGVSQSPSNKVTEKGKDVELRCDPISGHTALYWYRQSLGQGLEFLIYFQGNSAPDKSGLPSDRFSAERTGGSVSTLTIQRTQQEDSAVYLCASSPRQGEGGNTIYFGEGSWLTVV.

This clonotype was recorded many times. The V and J genes are TRBV6-1 and TRBJ2-7, with D tentatively TRBD2 (5 bases). Germline lookup yields CDR1 MNHNS and CDR2 SASEGT. The V and J ends lost 8 bases and 0 bases respectively, with 14 bases between them. The CDR3 totals 14 residues. The CDR3 sequence is CASGGWPSSYEQYF. The CDR3 DNA sequence: TGTGCCAGCGGCGGGTGGCCCAGCTCCTACGAGCAGTACTTC.

In this sample, this clonotype turned up a few times. This chain connects TRBV7-3 to TRBJ2-1; TRBD1 might be the D (6 bases). The length of the CDR3 is 12 residues. V lost 8 bases and J lost 6, with 11 bases in between. Germline loops: CDR1 SGHTA, CDR2 FQGTGA. CDR3 protein: CASSGAGNEQFF. The CDR3 DNA sequence: TGTGCCAGCTCAGGGGCCGGCAATGAGCAGTTCTTC.

This clonotype was detected only a few times. DNA for the CDR3: TGTGCCAGCAGCGCGGGACTAGCGGAGGTGTATGAGCAGTTCTTC. Its translation: CASSAGLAEVYEQFF. The rearrangement links TRBV9 to TRBJ2-1; TRBD2 aligns across 11 bases. This CDR3 region has 15 residues. CDR1 and CDR2 (germline): SGDLS, YYNGEE. Trimming at V came to 3 bases and at J to 8 bases, leaving 7 bases not matched to a gene.

This rearrangement joins TRBV20-1 to TRBJ2-4; 8 nucleotides align to TRBD2. This CDR3 has 14 residues. The V gene end was trimmed by 2 bases and the J gene end by 5 bases; junction bases not matched to a gene: 5. Germline values: CDR1 DFQATT, CDR2 SNEGSKA (reference sequence). The CDR3 reads CSARRPLAENIQYF. Written as DNA, the CDR3 is TGCAGTGCTAGAAGGCCACTAGCGGAAAACATTCAGTACTTC.

The chain uses TRBV30 and TRBJ1-5, with TRBD1 matching over 7 bases. V lost 3 bases and J lost 3; bases outside the gene matches: 5. CDR1 and CDR2 (germline): GTSNPN, SVGIG (reference sequence). The CDR3 totals 14 residues. CDR3 loop: CAWREQGINQPQHF. The CDR3 DNA reads TGTGCCTGGAGGGAACAGGGGATCAATCAGCCCCAGCATTTT.

A single count supports this clonotype. A much larger clone lies one base from this, so it may be a read error. The chain couples TRBV27 to TRBJ2-7; 7 bases line up with TRBD2. Germline loops: CDR1 MNHEY, CDR2 SMNVEV (reference sequence). Trimming at V came to 8 bases and at J to 0 bases, leaving 4 bases not matched to a gene. CDR3 size: 13 residues. The CDR3 DNA reads as TGTGCCAGCCGGGGCGGGAGCTCCTACGAGCAGTACTTC. It yields the protein CASRGGSSYEQYF.

This clonotype was observed a handful of times. The chain uses TRBV4-3 and TRBJ1-2, with D possibly being TRBD1 (6 bases). The CDR3 has 13 residues. The V end was cut by 0 bases, the J end by 6 bases, with 8 bases between. Germline V gives CDR1 LGHNA, CDR2 YSLEER. CDR3 nucleotides: TGCGCCAGCAGCCAAGATAGGGGGGATGGCTACACCTTC. As protein: CASSQDRGDGYTF.

The genes are TRBV19 and TRBJ2-7; TRBD2 matches at 10 bases. The V and J ends lost 2 bases and 3 bases, in that order; junction bases with no gene match: 4. From germline, CDR1 is LNHDA and CDR2 SQIVND (reference sequence). The CDR3 consists of 15 residues. For the CDR3, the DNA is TGTGCCAGTAGTATAACAGGACTAGCGGACTACGAGCAGTACTTC. Translation gives CASSITGLADYEQYF. The variable domain in full, completed from reference TRBV19 and TRBJ2-7, reads DGGITQSPKYLFRKEGQNVTLSCEQNLNHDAMYWYRQDPGQGLRLIYYSQIVNDFQKGDIAEGYSVSREKKESFPLTVTSAQKNPTAFYLCASSITGLADYEQYFGPGTRLTVT.

V gene TRBV4-3 combines with J gene TRBJ1-5, with D unresolved. Germline V gene sequence: CDR1 LGHNA, CDR2 YSLEER. Trimming took 1 base from V and 10 from J, leaving 11 bases between them. The CDR3 extends over 13 amino acids. The CDR3 is CASSQGLESPQHF. The CDR3 coding sequence is TGCGCCAGCAGCCAAGGACTCGAATCACCCCAGCATTTT.

This clonotype was detected only a few times. The rearrangement links TRBV6-5 to TRBJ1-2; maybe TRBD1 (5 bases). Germline V gene sequence: CDR1 MNHEY, CDR2 SVGAGI. There are 17 residues in the CDR3. V was shortened by 4 bases and J by 1 base, with 19 bases between the two germline ends. The CDR3 DNA reads as TGTGCCAGCAGTTTCAGACCGACCGAAGGGGTTAACTATGGCTACACCTTC. Protein: CASSFRPTEGVNYGYTF.

This chain links TRBV6-1 with TRBJ2-1; 11 nucleotides match TRBD2. The germline V gene encodes CDR1 MNHNS and CDR2 SASEGT. CDR3 size: 16 residues. The V gene end was trimmed by 6 bases and the J gene end by 2 bases; junction bases not matched to a gene: 6. The CDR3: CASRVAGGPAYNEQFF. The CDR3 nucleotides are TGTGCCAGCAGAGTAGCGGGAGGGCCGGCCTACAATGAGCAGTTCTTC.

This clonotype was found many times. This chain links TRBV7-3 with TRBJ2-7, with unresolved D. V gave up 3 bases and J gave up 3 bases, with 9 bases separating them. Germline V CDR1 and CDR2: SGHTA, FQGTGA. This CDR3 has 13 amino acids. The CDR3, as DNA: TGTGCCAGCAGCTTGTGGGAAGGCTACGAGCAGTACTTC. Its protein is CASSLWEGYEQYF.

V and J are TRBV7-2 and TRBJ2-7, with 9 nucleotides matching TRBD2. The junction had 9 bases not matched to a gene; V was cut back by 5 bases and J by 4 bases. There are 15 residues in the CDR3. Germline assignment: CDR1 SGHTA and CDR2 FQGNSA. The chain's CDR3 is CASSGGGVSPYEQYF. In DNA form, the CDR3 reads TGTGCCAGCAGCGGCGGGGGGGTTAGTCCTTACGAGCAGTACTTC. The full variable domain, its missing parts supplied by reference TRBV7-2 and TRBJ2-7, is GAGVSQSPSNKVTEKGKDVELRCDPISGHTALYWYRQSLGQGLEFLIYFQGNSAPDKSGLPSDRFSAERTGGSVSTLTIQRTQQEDSAVYLCASSGGGVSPYEQYFGPGTRLTVT.

This clonotype was detected ten times or more. The V gene is TRBV27, the J gene TRBJ2-5, with a possible D match to TRBD1 (6 bases). CDR1 and CDR2 (germline): MNHEY, SMNVEV (reference sequence). The CDR3 is made up of 15 amino acids. The V end was cut by 5 bases, the J end by 5 bases, with 18 bases between. The CDR3 reads CASSPGPRGRETQYF. Here the CDR3 DNA reads TGTGCCAGCAGTCCCGGGCCCAGGGGCCGGGAGACCCAGTACTTC.

The count of this clonotype is one. Given a much more abundant clone one base away, this may be a read error. V is TRBV3-1 and J is TRBJ2-5; 10 nucleotides line up with TRBD2. The trim removed 8 bases at V and 0 bases at J, leaving 15 bases unmatched. Germline V gives CDR1 LGHDT, CDR2 YNNKEL (reference sequence). The CDR3 consists of 18 residues. CDR3 DNA: TGTGCCAGCTTCCGACGCGGGACGACTAGCGGGTACCAAGAGACCCAGTACTTC. Its translation: CASFRRGTTSGYQETQYF.

There are a few counts of this clonotype. The CDR3 bases are TGCGCCAGCAGCTCAGACAGGGCGACTGAAGCTTTCTTT. It translates to CASSSDRATEAFF. The chain links TRBV5-1 to TRBJ1-1, with 7 bases aligning to TRBD1. The junction had 4 bases not matched to a gene; V was cut back by 3 bases and J by 5 bases. Germline V gene sequence: CDR1 SGHRS, CDR2 YFSETQ. This CDR3 is 13 amino acids long. Supplemented by reference TRBV5-1 and TRBJ1-1, the full variable domain reads KAGVTQTPRYLIKTRGQQVTLSCSPISGHRSVSWYQQTPGQGLQFLFEYFSETQRNKGNFPGRFSGRQFSNSRSEMNVSTLELGDSALYLCASSSDRATEAFFGQGTRLTVV.

The V call is TRBV5-5, the J call TRBJ2-7, with 10 bases lining up with TRBD1. The ends lost 5 bases at V and 1 base at J; junction bases unmatched: 3. Germline V CDR1 and CDR2: SGHKS, YYEKEE (reference sequence). The CDR3 has 14 amino acids. CDR3 loop: CASRRDRGSYEQYF. For the CDR3, the DNA is TGTGCCAGCAGGAGGGACAGGGGATCCTACGAGCAGTACTTC.

This clonotype came up a few times. J is TRBJ2-5 and V is TRBV20-1; 12 nucleotides agree with TRBD2. The CDR3 totals 17 residues. Germline V CDR1 and CDR2: DFQATT, SNEGSKA (reference sequence). V trimming: 0 bases; J trimming: 2 bases; junction bases outside the gene matches: 7. CDR3 DNA: TGCAGTGCTAGAGATCTGAATCTAGCGGGAGGGCAAGAGACCCAGTACTTC. As protein: CSARDLNLAGGQETQYF.

V gene TRBV5-6 combines with J gene TRBJ1-1; D might be TRBD1 (6 bases). V gave up 7 bases and J gave up 5 bases, with 15 bases separating them. This CDR3 comprises 13 residues. CDR1 and CDR2 from the germline V gene are SGHDT and YYEEEE. CDR3 DNA: TGTGCCAGCCACAGGGCGGTATCGACTGAAGCTTTCTTT. It codes for CASHRAVSTEAFF.

This clonotype was detected ten times or more. The rearrangement links TRBV20-1 to TRBJ2-1; 12 nucleotides align to TRBD2. After removal of 2 bases from V and 4 bases from J, the junction contained 6 bases not matched to a gene. The CDR3 loop spans 16 amino acids. The V gene's germline CDR1 is DFQATT and CDR2 SNEGSKA (reference sequence). This CDR3 reads CSARLAGGPYYNEQFF. CDR3 sequence (DNA): TGCAGTGCTAGACTAGCGGGAGGGCCGTATTACAATGAGCAGTTCTTC.